The 13 T cell receptor beta chains given below trace back to one sample, sequenced in a study of blood T cell repertoires in COVID-19. Assay used: immunoSEQ multiplex PCR; TCRdb lists only in-frame clones, some missing. Here the sample spans about 260,000 clones, more than 75% being singletons. The specimen was peripheral blood. Every receptor here comes from a woman in her sixties or seventies with COVID-19, enrolled during active disease.

The chain carries TRBV7-9 and TRBJ1-6; perhaps TRBD1 as D (6 bases). The CDR3 extends over 17 amino acids. Germline V gene data show CDR1 as SEHNR and CDR2 as FQNEAQ (reference sequence). The V end was cut by 0 bases, the J end by 0 bases, with 9 bases between. The CDR3 bases are TGTGCCAGCAGCTTAGCTACAGGGTCCTCCTATAATTCACCCCTCCACTTT. Its protein product is CASSLATGSSYNSPLHF.

The chain is built from TRBV10-1 and TRBJ2-7; TRBD1 is a possible D gene (6 bases). V shed 9 bases and J shed 0 bases, with 27 bases lying between them. The CDR3 is made up of 18 amino acids. The germline CDR1 and CDR2 sequences are WNHNN and SYGVQD (reference sequence). CDR3 nucleotide sequence: TGCGCCAGTACTCACTGGACAGTCCTAAAGTCTAACTCCTACGAGCAGTACTTC. This translates into CASTHWTVLKSNSYEQYF.

The chain employs TRBV15 and TRBJ2-6; the D gene is possibly TRBD1 (7 bases). CDR3 length equals 18 residues. V was pared by 0 bases and J by 4 bases, with 16 bases between. Germline loops: CDR1 LNHNV, CDR2 YYDKDF (reference sequence). The CDR3 here is CATSRDRARGAGANVLTF. In nucleotides, the CDR3 is TGTGCCACCAGCAGAGATCGAGCCAGGGGGGCCGGGGCCAACGTCCTGACTTTC.

This chain joins TRBV18 and TRBJ2-1; 8 nucleotides align to TRBD2. Germline CDR1 and CDR2: KGHSH and LQKENI. V shed 1 base, J shed 6 bases, and the junction held 5 bases outside the gene matches. The CDR3 sequence is 15 residues long. DNA for the CDR3: TGTGCCAGCTCACCACTTGCGGGAGGCGGCAATGAGCAGTTCTTC. Amino acids: CASSPLAGGGNEQFF.

The chain carries TRBV5-1 and TRBJ2-1, with TRBD2 as a possible D gene (5 bases). The V end was cut by 2 bases, the J end by 7 bases, with 10 bases between. The CDR3 totals 13 residues. CDR1 is SGHRS, CDR2 YFSETQ, per germline. The CDR3 nucleotides are TGCGCCAGCAGCTTATCTCGGGGAAATGAGCAGTTCTTC. Translating gives CASSLSRGNEQFF.

The rearrangement joins TRBV27 to TRBJ2-7; 7 positions match TRBD1. The J segment lost 11 bases and the V segment lost 0 bases, leaving 13 bases of the junction unmatched. The CDR3 covers 15 residues. Germline CDR1 MNHEY, CDR2 SMNVEV (reference sequence). CDR3 in amino acids: CASSLSLGGSQRKYF. The CDR3, as DNA: TGTGCCAGCAGTTTATCTCTAGGGGGCAGCCAGAGGAAGTACTTC.

The chain links TRBV11-2 to TRBJ2-7; D possibly corresponds to TRBD2 (6 bases). This CDR3 is 13 amino acids long. Germline-derived CDR1 and CDR2 are SGHAT and FQNNGV. V lost 5 bases to trimming and J lost 7 bases, with 15 bases between them. The DNA of the CDR3 is TGTGCCAGCAGCGGGACTTTCTCCCTTGAGCAGTACTTC. The encoded protein is CASSGTFSLEQYF. The full variable domain, completed using reference TRBV11-2 and TRBJ2-7, is EAGVAQSPRYKIIEKRQSVAFWCNPISGHATLYWYQQILGQGPKLLIQFQNNGVVDDSQLPKDRFSAERLKGVDSTLKIQPAKLEDSAVYLCASSGTFSLEQYFGPGTRLTVT.

This chain joins TRBV7-8 and TRBJ2-6; TRBD1 matches 7 bases. The junction had 6 bases not matched to a gene; V was cut back by 4 bases and J by 3 bases. There are 16 residues in the CDR3. CDR1 is SGHVS, CDR2 FQNEAQ, per germline. The CDR3 is CASSSGQPNGANVLTF. In DNA form, the CDR3 reads TGTGCCAGCAGCTCGGGACAGCCAAATGGGGCCAACGTCCTGACTTTC.

J is TRBJ1-1 and V is TRBV19, with D possibly matching TRBD1 (6 bases). The V and J ends lost 6 bases and 4 bases respectively, with 15 bases between them. This CDR3 spans 14 amino acids. Per germline, CDR1 LNHDA and CDR2 SQIVND (reference sequence). The CDR3 DNA follows: TGTGCCAGTAGCTTTCGAGGGGGGGGCACTGAAGCTTTCTTT. It encodes CASSFRGGGTEAFF.

In its sample, this clone was seen once. The V gene is TRBV14, the J gene TRBJ2-5; 7 bases match TRBD1. Germline V gene data show CDR1 as SGHDN and CDR2 as FVKESK. With V trimmed by 4 bases and J by 3 bases, 8 bases remained unmatched. This CDR3 is built from 15 residues. DNA for the CDR3: TGTGCCAGCAGCCGGATGGGGACAGAAGAAGAGACCCAGTACTTC. Translating it yields CASSRMGTEEETQYF. Filled out from reference TRBV14 and TRBJ2-5, the complete variable domain reads EAGVTQFPSHSVIEKGQTVTLRCDPISGHDNLYWYRRVMGKEIKFLLHFVKESKQDESGMPNNRFLAERTGGTYSTLKVQPAELEDSGVYFCASSRMGTEEETQYFGPGTRLLVL.

This clone was picked up one time. The rearrangement links TRBV7-6 to TRBJ2-5; 9 positions agree with TRBD1. The CDR3 is made up of 16 amino acids. Per germline, CDR1 SGHVS and CDR2 FNYEAQ. Trimming took 3 bases from V and 0 from J; bases not matched to a gene: 5. The CDR3 DNA follows: TGTGCCAGCAGCTTCCCGGGACAGGGCAACCAAGAGACCCAGTACTTC. Translation: CASSFPGQGNQETQYF.

The chain couples TRBV4-1 to TRBJ1-2, with 11 nucleotides matching TRBD1. The CDR3 sequence is 15 residues long. J lost 8 bases, V lost 1 base, and 6 bases had no gene match. Germline V gene sequence: CDR1 MGHRA, CDR2 YSYEKL. Here the CDR3 reads CASSQAGQGAHGYTF. The CDR3 DNA reads as TGCGCCAGCAGCCAAGCCGGACAGGGGGCGCACGGCTACACCTTC.

The chain employs TRBV24-1 and TRBJ2-1, with 9 bases matching TRBD2. The V gene end was trimmed by 3 bases and the J gene end by 9 bases; junction bases not matched to a gene: 5. The CDR3 has 14 amino acids. Germline V gives CDR1 KGHDR, CDR2 SFDVKD. The CDR3: CATSDPLAGFEQFF. CDR3 sequence (DNA): TGTGCCACCAGTGATCCCCTAGCGGGGTTTGAGCAGTTCTTC.